This paragraph reports one T cell receptor (beta chain). Method: immunoSEQ multiplex PCR; TCRdb's copy keeps in-frame clones and lacks some. This sample has approximately 92,000 clones, with around 80% found just once. The data were obtained in a study of glioma-infiltrating T cells after dendritic cell vaccination. Time point noted: after dendritic cell vaccination, including at tumor progression/relapse. The CDR3 contains 16 residues. The V end was cut by 3 bases, the J end by 1 base, with 16 bases between. CDR1 is SEHNR, CDR2 FQNEAQ, per germline (reference sequence). The rearrangement joins TRBV7-9 to TRBJ2-7; D is unclear. The specimen comprised blood, sampled after dendritic cell vaccination. This TCR was recovered from a human donor with glioblastoma. CDR3 DNA sequence: TGTGCCAGCAGCTTTATCGGGTCGGCAAGGTCCTACGAGCAGTACTTC. Translated: CASSFIGSARSYEQYF.